This TCR beta chain was recovered during a study of cytomegalovirus exposure and HLA in healthy donors. In this sample, this clone turned up a few times. What it binds is not known. The CDR3 covers 14 residues. The V gene end was trimmed by 4 bases and the J gene end by 2 bases; junction bases not matched to a gene: 6. The germline CDR1 and CDR2 sequences are SQVTM and ANQGSEA. Study findings and constraints: Because they were indistinguishable, some V segments, including TRBV6-2 and TRBV6-3, were excluded. Highly shared variants forming one cluster were likely a sequencing artifact.

13 Jbeta primers and 60 Vbeta primers were used for the PCR. Some clones are missing from TCRdb's copy, which holds only in-frame ones; the method was immunoSEQ multiplex PCR. The table shows around 140,000 clones, with more than 75% occurring only once. The TCR sequence derives from a woman between 18 and 30 years old in good health and CMV-seropositive. The rearrangement links TRBV29-1 to TRBJ2-7; 9 positions agree with TRBD1. Specimen: PBMCs. The CDR3 bases are TGCAGCGTTGTACTGGGGGACAGGGCCTACGAGCAGTACTTC. Protein: CSVVLGDRAYEQYF.